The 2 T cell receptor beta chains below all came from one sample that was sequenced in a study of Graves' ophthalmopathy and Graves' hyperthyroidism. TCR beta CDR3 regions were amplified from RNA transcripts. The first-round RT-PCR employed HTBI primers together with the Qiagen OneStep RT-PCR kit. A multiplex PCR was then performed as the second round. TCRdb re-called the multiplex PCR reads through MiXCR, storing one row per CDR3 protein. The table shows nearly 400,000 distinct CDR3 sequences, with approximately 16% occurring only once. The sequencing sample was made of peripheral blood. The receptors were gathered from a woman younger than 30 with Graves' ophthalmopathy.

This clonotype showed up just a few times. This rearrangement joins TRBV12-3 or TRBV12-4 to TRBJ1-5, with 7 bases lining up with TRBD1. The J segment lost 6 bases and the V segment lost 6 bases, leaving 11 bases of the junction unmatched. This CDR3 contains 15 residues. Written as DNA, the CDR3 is TGTGCCAGCAGGGGACGACAGGGCGGAGGTCAGCCCCAGCATTTT. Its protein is CASRGRQGGGQPQHF.

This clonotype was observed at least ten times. The CDR3, as DNA: TGTGCCAGCCGGGCGGTGAGCTCTGGGGCCAACGTCCTGACTTTC. Translation gives CASRAVSSGANVLTF. This chain connects TRBV6-5 to TRBJ2-6; D is uncertain. V was cut by 8 bases and J by 0 bases, with 11 bases left in between. Germline values: CDR1 MNHEY, CDR2 SVGAGI. The CDR3 covers 15 residues.